Shown below are 27 T cell receptor beta chains from a single sample sequenced in a study of human T cells and chemical hapten exposure. Documented time point: pre-sensitization, week 0. Noted treatment: therapeutic diphenylcyclopropenone sensitization with weekly scalp DPC. RNA extraction used unfractionated whole blood as the source of total RNA. TCRdb itself ran the RACE reads through MiXCR, one entry per CDR3 protein. The table shows approximately 52,000 distinct CDR3 sequences, with 9.5% to 10% occurring only once. This specimen was whole blood, taken in connection with sensitization to the hapten diphenylcyclopropenone (DPC). Every receptor here comes from a woman in her twenties or thirties with alopecia areata. Some clones in this sample may be carry-over from other donors' samples.

This clonotype has only a few counts. The V and J genes are TRBV11-2 and TRBJ1-6, with 8 bases fitting TRBD1. There are 16 residues in the CDR3. Germline V CDR1 and CDR2: SGHAT, FQNNGV. V lost 5 bases to trimming and J lost 6 bases; unmatched junction nucleotides: 9. CDR3 amino acids: CASSGRGQALNSPLHF. The CDR3 DNA follows: TGTGCCAGCAGCGGTAGGGGACAGGCCCTTAATTCACCCCTCCACTTT.

This clonotype was observed a single time. The gene calls are TRBV7-9 and TRBJ2-7, with TRBD2 as a possible D gene (6 bases). Trimming removed 5 bases at V and 3 bases at J, with 14 bases between. The length of the CDR3 is 14 residues. Germline CDR1 is SEHNR and CDR2 is FQNEAQ (reference sequence). As DNA, the CDR3 is TGTGCCAGCAGCCCGGGACTGACACTCTACGAGCAGTACTTC. This codes for CASSPGLTLYEQYF. The full variable domain, completed using reference TRBV7-9 and TRBJ2-7, is DTGVSQNPRHKITKRGQNVTFRCDPISEHNRLYWYRQTLGQGPEFLTYFQNEAQLEKSRLLSDRFSAERPKGSFSTLEIQRTEQGDSAMYLCASSPGLTLYEQYFGPGTRLTVT.

This clonotype was found a few times. The CDR3 protein is CASSWDRESFF. Here the CDR3 DNA reads TGTGCCAGCAGTTGGGACAGGGAATCTTTCTTT. The J gene is TRBJ1-1, the V gene TRBV6-2 or TRBV6-3; 9 nucleotides align to TRBD1. This CDR3 contains 11 residues. V gave up 4 bases and J gave up 12 bases; unmatched junction bases: 3. CDR1 is MNHEY and CDR2 is SVGEGT in the germline V gene.

This clonotype was recorded at least ten times. This chain's CDR3 is CASSIVADRGSPLNTQYF. The CDR3 DNA reads TGTGCCAGTAGTATAGTAGCGGACAGGGGTTCCCCCCTGAATACGCAGTATTTT. V gene TRBV19 combines with J gene TRBJ2-3, with 9 bases matching TRBD1. Germline V gives CDR1 LNHDA, CDR2 SQIVND (reference sequence). The CDR3 runs 18 residues. V gave up 1 base and J gave up 7 bases; unmatched junction bases: 15.

The sample holds a few counts of this clonotype. The chain links TRBV7-2 to TRBJ2-3; D may correspond to TRBD1 or TRBD2 (6 bases each). The CDR3 spans 16 residues. V dropped 3 bases and J dropped 4 bases, with 17 bases sitting between them. Germline V CDR1 and CDR2: SGHTA, FQGNSA. This CDR3 is CASSFSTGGQSDTQYF. The CDR3 DNA follows: TGTGCCAGCAGCTTTTCAACCGGGGGCCAATCAGATACGCAGTATTTT. Using reference TRBV7-2 and TRBJ2-3 for the parts outside the CDR3, the full variable domain is GAGVSQSPSNKVTEKGKDVELRCDPISGHTALYWYRQSLGQGLEFLIYFQGNSAPDKSGLPSDRFSAERTGGSVSTLTIQRTQQEDSAVYLCASSFSTGGQSDTQYFGPGTRLTVL.

This clonotype was seen only a few times. This chain connects TRBV12-3 or TRBV12-4 to TRBJ1-1; 7 positions match TRBD1. Losses at the gene ends were 5 bases for V and 4 bases for J; bases not matched to a gene: 7. The CDR3 length is 14 residues. CDR3 sequence (DNA): TGTGCCAGCAGTCAAGACAGGGTGGGCACTGAAGCTTTCTTT. Translation gives CASSQDRVGTEAFF.

This clonotype turned up a few times. This chain connects TRBV7-2 to TRBJ2-5, with D possibly matching TRBD1 (6 bases). CDR3 size: 15 residues. Germline CDR1 reads SGHTA; CDR2 reads FQGNSA. Trimming stripped 3 bases from V and 1 base from J, with 12 bases between. CDR3 residues: CASSFGGQPQETQYF. The CDR3 bases are TGTGCCAGCAGCTTCGGCGGACAGCCCCAAGAGACCCAGTACTTC.

The genes are TRBV20-1 and TRBJ2-5, with D possibly matching TRBD2 (7 bases). This CDR3 is 14 amino acids long. The ends were cut back, 2 bases at V and 1 base at J, with 11 bases in the middle. Germline V gives CDR1 DFQATT, CDR2 SNEGSKA (reference sequence). The CDR3 loop is CSARRGGGQETQYF. The CDR3 region has the DNA TGCAGTGCTAGAAGGGGGGGCGGCCAAGAGACCCAGTACTTC.

Comments on this clonotype: A much larger clone sits a single nucleotide away, making a read error possible. This likely comes from a read error, as the CDR3 has no conserved phenylalanine or tryptophan at its end. The chain links TRBV29-1 to TRBJ1-4; 11 bases are shared with TRBD1. The V gene end was trimmed by 7 bases and the J gene end by 8 bases; junction bases not matched to a gene: 3. The CDR3 extends over 12 amino acids. The germline CDR1 and CDR2 sequences are SQVTM and ANQGSEA. The CDR3 spells CSAGTGGEKLFS. CDR3 bases: TGCAGCGCCGGGACAGGGGGGGAAAAACTGTTTTCT.

This clonotype showed up just a few times. The rearrangement uses TRBV4-3 and TRBJ2-3, with 11 bases identical to TRBD2. There are 18 residues in the CDR3. V was clipped by 0 bases and J by 0 bases; unmatched bases: 5. Germline CDR1 reads LGHNA; CDR2 reads YSLEER. DNA of the CDR3: TGCGCCAGCAGCCAAGAAGGGCTAGCGGGGGGAAGCACAGATACGCAGTATTTT. Encoded protein: CASSQEGLAGGSTDTQYF.

This clonotype was seen repeatedly, ten times or more. The chain recombines TRBV4-3 with TRBJ1-3; D is unclear. V lost 0 bases to trimming and J lost 8 bases, with 17 bases between them. Per germline, CDR1 LGHNA and CDR2 YSLEER. The CDR3 sequence is 16 residues long. This CDR3 is CASSQDSPPLTDTIYF. Here the CDR3 DNA reads TGCGCCAGCAGCCAAGACTCCCCACCCTTGACGGACACCATATATTTT.

There are many counts of this clonotype. The CDR3 bases are TGTGCCAGCAGACAGACTAGCGGGGTCCCCACTAATTACAATGAGCAGTTCTTC. Translating gives CASRQTSGVPTNYNEQFF. V and J are TRBV6-5 and TRBJ2-1, with 11 bases aligning to TRBD2. Germline V gives CDR1 MNHEY, CDR2 SVGAGI. V shed 6 bases and J 4 bases; nucleotides not matched to a gene: 14. This CDR3 has 18 amino acids.

Comments on this clonotype: The junction departs from the called germline gene at one end, perhaps through a read error. The chain combines TRBV5-5 with TRBJ1-2; D unclear. CDR1 is SGHKS, CDR2 YYEKEE, per germline (reference sequence). The CDR3 is 14 amino acids. The CDR3 bases are TGTGCCAGCAGCTTGGAGGATACTAACTATGGCGACACCTTC. As protein: CASSLEDTNYGDTF.

The chain carries TRBV28 and TRBJ1-5; 9 nucleotides align to TRBD1. The length of the CDR3 is 16 residues. Per the germline V gene, CDR1 is MDHEN and CDR2 is SYDVKM. V lost 1 base and J lost 5; bases outside the gene matches: 6. The CDR3 DNA sequence: TGTGCCAGCAGTTTATTGCCGGGACAGGGTCATCAGCCCCAGCATTTT. Residues: CASSLLPGQGHQPQHF.

The table lists this clonotype with a few counts. The chain couples TRBV4-1 to TRBJ2-1; D is uncertain. Germline CDR1 is MGHRA and CDR2 is YSYEKL. This CDR3 has 15 residues. With 1 base removed from V and 4 bases from J, the gap between germline ends came to 11 bases. In nucleotides, the CDR3 is TGCGCCAGCAGCCAAGCCTTACTTGCATACAATGAGCAGTTCTTC. Its protein product is CASSQALLAYNEQFF.

This clonotype was seen more than once but under ten times. V is TRBV7-9 and J is TRBJ2-2; D gene unclear. Germline CDR1 SEHNR, CDR2 FQNEAQ (reference sequence). The ends were cut back, 0 bases at V and 4 bases at J, with 6 bases in the middle. CDR3 length: 14 residues. This CDR3 reads CASSLARFTGELFF. CDR3 in DNA: TGTGCCAGCAGCTTAGCCCGGTTCACCGGGGAGCTGTTTTTT.

This chain joins TRBV18 and TRBJ2-2; unclear D gene. The CDR3 consists of 15 residues. Trimming stripped 2 bases from V and 1 base from J, with 8 bases between. CDR1 and CDR2 (germline): KGHSH, LQKENI. CDR3 nucleotide sequence: TGTGCCAGCTCACCAAACAGATTGAACACCGGGGAGCTGTTTTTT. This gives the protein CASSPNRLNTGELFF.

The chain links TRBV6-6 to TRBJ1-3; D call uncertain. The V gene lost 2 bases and the J gene lost 4 bases, with 9 bases spanning the gap. Germline CDR1 is MNHNY and CDR2 is SVGAGI (reference sequence). CDR3 length: 14 residues. CDR3 nucleotide sequence: TGTGCCAGCAGTTACACTGGCAGAGGAAACACCATATATTTT. It is translated as CASSYTGRGNTIYF.

The chain is built from TRBV5-8 and TRBJ2-1, with no clear D. CDR1 and CDR2 from the germline V gene are SGHTS and YDEGEE. Trimming removed 0 bases at V and 8 bases at J, with 6 bases between. The CDR3 is 12 residues long. The CDR3: CASSLAIYEQFF. CDR3 DNA sequence: TGTGCCAGCAGCTTGGCCATCTATGAGCAGTTCTTC.

At least ten counts were recorded for this clonotype. This chain links TRBV11-2 with TRBJ2-1; 7 bases agree with TRBD2. V trimming: 5 bases; J trimming: 0 bases; junction bases outside the gene matches: 4. CDR3 length: 15 residues. Germline CDR1 reads SGHAT; CDR2 reads FQNNGV. As DNA, the CDR3 is TGTGCCAGCAGCAGAGGCGGGAGCTCCTACAATGAGCAGTTCTTC. Protein sequence: CASSRGGSSYNEQFF.

To note about this clonotype: Just one base apart from a much larger clone, this may be a read error. Lacking the conserved final phenylalanine or tryptophan, this CDR3 likely reflects a read error. The genes are TRBV28 and TRBJ2-3; D is unresolved. Germline V lookup: CDR1 MDHEN, CDR2 SYDVKM. The length of the CDR3 is 12 residues. The V and J ends lost 2 bases and 6 bases respectively, with 6 bases between them. CDR3 sequence: CASSLEVDTQYS. As DNA, the CDR3 is TGTGCCAGCAGTTTAGAGGTGGATACGCAGTATTCT.

This clonotype was seen a few times. This chain joins TRBV19 and TRBJ1-5, with D uncertain. Trimming took 6 bases from V and 7 from J, leaving 10 bases between them. The CDR3 is 12 amino acids. Germline CDR1 reads LNHDA; CDR2 reads SQIVND (reference sequence). The CDR3 here is CASRLGGQPQHF. Here the CDR3 DNA reads TGTGCCAGTAGATTAGGCGGGCAGCCCCAGCATTTT.

This chain uses TRBV27 with TRBJ1-5; TRBD1 agrees at 8 bases. V trimming: 6 bases; J trimming: 4 bases; junction bases outside the gene matches: 5. CDR1 is MNHEY and CDR2 is SMNVEV in the germline V gene (reference sequence). This CDR3 is 14 amino acids long. The CDR3 reads CASSTTGVNQPQHF. CDR3 sequence (DNA): TGTGCCAGCAGCACGACAGGGGTTAATCAGCCCCAGCATTTT.

The chain employs TRBV18 and TRBJ2-3; D not certain. CDR3 size: 15 residues. Trimming took off 3 bases at V and 0 bases at J, with 10 bases between the two ends. CDR1 and CDR2 (germline): KGHSH, LQKENI. Written as DNA, the CDR3 is TGTGCCAGCTCACCGGGGATGGGGAGCACAGATACGCAGTATTTT. It codes for CASSPGMGSTDTQYF. Supplemented by reference TRBV18 and TRBJ2-3, the full variable domain reads NAGVMQNPRHLVRRRGQEARLRCSPMKGHSHVYWYRQLPEEGLKFMVYLQKENIIDESGMPKERFSAEFPKEGPSILRIQQVVRGDSAAYFCASSPGMGSTDTQYFGPGTRLTVL.

The gene calls are TRBV7-9 and TRBJ2-5; no reliable D call. The V end was cut by 5 bases, the J end by 4 bases, with 14 bases between. CDR3 length: 14 residues. Germline assignment: CDR1 SEHNR and CDR2 FQNEAQ (reference sequence). CDR3 DNA: TGTGCCAGCAGCGACTCTAGGGTCCCAGAGACCCAGTACTTC. It is translated as CASSDSRVPETQYF. Drawing the rest from reference TRBV7-9 and TRBJ2-5, the complete variable domain is DTGVSQNPRHKITKRGQNVTFRCDPISEHNRLYWYRQTLGQGPEFLTYFQNEAQLEKSRLLSDRFSAERPKGSFSTLEIQRTEQGDSAMYLCASSDSRVPETQYFGPGTRLLVL.

The rearrangement joins TRBV4-3 to TRBJ1-2, with D tentatively TRBD1 (6 bases). Germline values: CDR1 LGHNA, CDR2 YSLEER. The V end was cut by 0 bases, the J end by 5 bases, with 16 bases between. CDR3 length: 16 amino acids. CDR3 nucleotide sequence: TGCGCCAGCAGCCAAGACCCCCGGGGGGCAGATTATGGCTACACCTTC. Its translation: CASSQDPRGADYGYTF.

The chain uses TRBV5-4 and TRBJ2-1, with a tentative D call TRBD2 (5 bases). The germline CDR1 and CDR2 sequences are SGHNT and YYREEE (reference sequence). CDR3 size: 16 residues. V was trimmed by 4 bases and J by 7 bases, leaving 21 bases between them. This chain's CDR3 is CASSPAGRARRNEQFF. CDR3 DNA sequence: TGTGCCAGCAGCCCGGCAGGCCGGGCCCGGAGGAATGAGCAGTTCTTC.